Sequencing of this TCR beta chain was carried out in a study of blood T cell repertoires in COVID-19. Study at large: Sites across the United States, Italy and Spain contributed samples from acute and convalescent COVID-19. Nucleic acid was either cDNA or gDNA, and it came from T cells, B-cell-depleted T cells, or PBMCs.

The CDR3 is 16 residues long. Deletions cut 5 bases from V and 1 base from J, with 15 bases between. Germline V gene data show CDR1 as LNHDA and CDR2 as SQIVND (reference sequence). How the authors handled the data: Estimated nucleated cell counts came from reference gene primer amplification. Sequencing was performed with immunoSEQ multiplex PCR; in TCRdb, only in-frame clones are kept and a portion is missing. For V, J and clone size, that table is used; D and trimming come from the DNA. The profile shows under 250,000 clones, roughly nine tenths of them singletons. The rearrangement links TRBV19 to TRBJ1-5, with a possible D match to TRBD1 (6 bases). This clonotype was sampled from a man between 40 and 49 years old with acute or convalescent COVID-19. Sequenced: peripheral blood. This CDR3 is CASSPRGGDSNQPQHF. Here the CDR3 DNA reads TGTGCCAGTAGTCCTCGAGGGGGGGACAGCAATCAGCCCCAGCATTTT. Together with reference TRBV19 and TRBJ1-5, the CDR3 gives the full variable domain: DGGITQSPKYLFRKEGQNVTLSCEQNLNHDAMYWYRQDPGQGLRLIYYSQIVNDFQKGDIAEGYSVSREKKESFPLTVTSAQKNPTAFYLCASSPRGGDSNQPQHFGDGTRLSIL.